This T cell receptor beta chain appears in the sequencing data of a study of OX40 agonist ivuxolimab in advanced cancers. Study details: Patients received intravenous ivuxolimab every 2 weeks at 0.01 to 10 mg/kg. The eligibility criteria allowed prior anti-PD-1, anti-PD-L1 or anti-CTLA-4 therapy, and around 38% had some. Study results and caveats: Relatively little clonal expansion, among the lowest observed, appeared in partial responders at 0.1-3.0 mg/kg. Also present in some nonresponders was a low level of normalized T-cell clonal expansion.

Data came from immunoSEQ multiplex PCR; TCRdb stores just in-frame clones and leaves some out. This table has 40,000 to 45,000 clones, 75% to 90% appearing once. On this clone itself: Its antigen is unidentified.

Trimming cost V 6 bases and J 6 bases, with 15 bases left between them. The CDR3 totals 14 residues. Per germline, CDR1 SNHLY and CDR2 FYNNEI. The chain has TRBV2 and TRBJ1-5; D is perhaps TRBD1 (6 bases). The source material was CD4+ or CD8+ T cells sorted from blood, sampled in a trial of the OX40 agonist ivuxolimab. This receptor was taken from an adult with an advanced solid tumor such as melanoma, head and neck, liver or kidney cancer. CDR3 residues: CASRNPGQIQPQHF. The CDR3 DNA follows: TGTGCCAGCAGGAACCCCGGACAGATTCAGCCCCAGCATTTT.